Each of the 25 T cell receptor beta chains below was sequenced from the same sample in a study of blood T cell repertoires in COVID-19. The repertoire was sequenced with immunoSEQ multiplex PCR; TCRdb's copy has only in-frame clones and lacks some. The sample consists of fewer than 80,000 clones, about 88% of them appearing once. The material sequenced was peripheral blood. These receptors all come from a man in his sixties or seventies with acute or convalescent COVID-19.

The J gene is TRBJ1-4, the V gene TRBV7-9, with D perhaps matching TRBD1 (5 bases). The germline V gene has CDR1 SEHNR and CDR2 FQNEAQ (reference sequence). This CDR3 has 18 amino acids. Trimming left V 2 bases short and J 0 bases short, with 16 bases between. CDR3 region: CASSLPPGEGPTNEKLFF. The CDR3 nucleotides are TGTGCCAGCAGCTTACCTCCGGGGGAGGGCCCAACTAATGAAAAACTGTTTTTT.

V and J are TRBV5-4 and TRBJ1-1; 10 bases agree with TRBD1. Germline CDR1 SGHNT, CDR2 YYREEE (reference sequence). The trim removed 2 bases at V and 5 bases at J, leaving 6 bases unmatched. The CDR3 sequence is 15 residues long. CDR3 DNA: TGTGCCAGCAGCTTCCCGGGACAGGGGAATACTGAAGCTTTCTTT. It yields the protein CASSFPGQGNTEAFF.

This rearrangement joins TRBV29-1 to TRBJ2-5; 9 bases line up with TRBD1. The V gene end was trimmed by 7 bases and the J gene end by 3 bases; junction bases not matched to a gene: 6. The CDR3 has 13 residues. Germline V CDR1 and CDR2: SQVTM, ANQGSEA. The CDR3 DNA is TGCAGCGCCCCGGGACAGGGTAAAGAGACCCAGTACTTC. It encodes CSAPGQGKETQYF.

The CDR3 loop is CASSTERTGQPQHF. Written as DNA, the CDR3 is TGTGCCAGCAGCACCGAGAGGACAGGGCAGCCCCAGCATTTT. This chain uses TRBV7-9 with TRBJ1-5; 8 bases fit TRBD1. Germline lookup yields CDR1 SEHNR and CDR2 FQNEAQ (reference sequence). J was trimmed by 7 bases and V by 5 bases; bases with no gene match: 7. This CDR3 spans 14 amino acids.

The V and J genes are TRBV18 and TRBJ2-7; TRBD1 might be the D (6 bases). The germline V gene has CDR1 KGHSH and CDR2 LQKENI. V was trimmed by 2 bases and J by 2 bases, leaving 13 bases between them. The CDR3 consists of 15 residues. CDR3 in amino acids: CASSPGQTATYEQYF. The CDR3 region has the DNA TGTGCCAGCTCACCAGGACAGACTGCGACCTACGAGCAGTACTTC.

CDR3 sequence reads: CASSLTGTVYEQYF. Here the CDR3 DNA reads TGTGCCAGCAGCCTGACCGGGACAGTCTACGAGCAGTACTTC. The chain joins TRBV7-8 to TRBJ2-7, with 7 bases identical to TRBD1. This CDR3 is 14 amino acids long. Trimming cost V 5 bases and J 3 bases; bases outside gene matches: 7. Germline V gene lookup returns CDR1 SGHVS and CDR2 FQNEAQ.

CDR3 sequence reads: CASSPPRGAGELFF. The CDR3 nucleotides are TGTGCCAGCAGCCCACCAAGGGGCGCCGGGGAGCTGTTTTTT. The chain recombines TRBV7-6 with TRBJ2-2; the D gene is possibly TRBD1 (5 bases). CDR3 length equals 14 residues. The germline V gene has CDR1 SGHVS and CDR2 FNYEAQ. V was shortened by 5 bases and J by 6 bases, with 13 bases between the two germline ends.

This clone came up a few times. The chain is built from TRBV20-1 and TRBJ2-7; 9 bases map to TRBD1. V was pared by 5 bases and J by 13 bases, with 9 bases of the junction left unmatched. This CDR3 is 11 amino acids long. Per germline, CDR1 DFQATT and CDR2 SNEGSKA (reference sequence). The CDR3 bases are TGCAGTGCTTGGGGTCGGGACAGGGTCTACTTC. Protein: CSAWGRDRVYF.

The chain joins TRBV5-8 to TRBJ1-1, with TRBD1 as a possible D gene (6 bases). V was trimmed by 8 bases and J by 1 base, leaving 21 bases between them. The CDR3 covers 16 residues. Germline V lookup: CDR1 SGHTS, CDR2 YDEGEE. The CDR3 nucleotides are TGTGCCAGTAACCCCGGGACACCCAACCCGAACACTGAAGCTTTCTTT. It specifies CASNPGTPNPNTEAFF.

The chain combines TRBV18 with TRBJ2-2; 10 bases match TRBD2. With 3 bases clipped from V and 5 bases from J, the junction kept 9 bases outside the gene matches. Germline lookup yields CDR1 KGHSH and CDR2 LQKENI. This CDR3 is 17 amino acids long. DNA for the CDR3: TGTGCCAGCTCACCGATGCTAGCGGGAGCGTTGACCGGGGAGCTGTTTTTT. This gives the protein CASSPMLAGALTGELFF. The complete variable domain, with remaining parts taken from reference TRBV18 and TRBJ2-2, reads NAGVMQNPRHLVRRRGQEARLRCSPMKGHSHVYWYRQLPEEGLKFMVYLQKENIIDESGMPKERFSAEFPKEGPSILRIQQVVRGDSAAYFCASSPMLAGALTGELFFGEGSRLTVL.

The V gene is TRBV2, the J gene TRBJ2-3, with 10 bases lining up with TRBD2. Germline V gene data show CDR1 as SNHLY and CDR2 as FYNNEI. The V and J ends lost 6 bases and 6 bases, in that order; junction bases with no gene match: 9. The CDR3 length is 15 residues. CDR3 residues: CASSGYSGRPDTQYF. The CDR3 coding sequence is TGTGCCAGCAGCGGTTATAGCGGGAGGCCGGATACGCAGTATTTT.

CDR3 amino acids: CASSVGARGTGELFF. The CDR3 DNA follows: TGTGCCAGTAGCGTTGGGGCGCGTGGCACCGGGGAGCTGTTTTTT. V is TRBV19 and J is TRBJ2-2; D may be TRBD1 (5 bases). The CDR3 covers 15 residues. The germline gives CDR1 LNHDA, CDR2 SQIVND (reference sequence). Trimming cost V 6 bases and J 4 bases, with 15 bases left between them.

The chain recombines TRBV29-1 with TRBJ1-5; 10 bases align to TRBD1. The V gene's germline CDR1 is SQVTM and CDR2 ANQGSEA. V shed 7 bases, J shed 2 bases, and the junction held 2 bases outside the gene matches. The CDR3 extends over 13 amino acids. This chain's CDR3 is CSAGTGGNQPQHF. CDR3 bases: TGCAGCGCCGGGACAGGGGGCAATCAGCCCCAGCATTTT.

The chain is built from TRBV7-9 and TRBJ1-2, with D maybe TRBD1 (5 bases). Germline V gene data show CDR1 as SEHNR and CDR2 as FQNEAQ (reference sequence). The V end lost 2 bases, the J end lost 6 bases, and 19 bases lay between the germline ends. The CDR3 loop spans 16 amino acids. The CDR3 spells CASSLPPPLPGNGYTF. DNA for the CDR3: TGTGCCAGCAGCTTACCGCCGCCCCTGCCAGGGAATGGCTACACCTTC.

This chain connects TRBV28 to TRBJ1-1; D is uncertain. The CDR3 is made up of 11 amino acids. V gave up 6 bases and J gave up 2 bases, with 4 bases separating them. Germline CDR1 and CDR2: MDHEN and SYDVKM. CDR3 in DNA: TGTGCCAGCAGATCAAACACTGAAGCTTTCTTT. Protein: CASRSNTEAFF.

This clone occurred once. This chain joins TRBV18 and TRBJ1-1, with D possibly matching TRBD1 (5 bases). Germline V gene sequence: CDR1 KGHSH, CDR2 LQKENI. Deletions cut 3 bases from V and 4 bases from J, with 15 bases between. CDR3 length: 15 residues. The CDR3: CASSPGTARTTEAFF. CDR3 nucleotide sequence: TGTGCCAGCTCACCTGGGACTGCGAGAACCACTGAAGCTTTCTTT.

The rearrangement links TRBV5-1 to TRBJ1-2; D is uncertain. CDR3 length equals 13 residues. CDR1 is SGHRS and CDR2 is YFSETQ in the germline V gene. Trimming pared 3 bases from V and 9 bases from J, leaving 15 bases between. CDR3 sequence reads: CASSWETGVSYTF. CDR3 nucleotide sequence: TGCGCCAGCAGCTGGGAGACGGGCGTTAGCTACACCTTC.

A single count supports this clone. The rearrangement uses TRBV6-2 or TRBV6-3 and TRBJ1-5; no definite D call. The CDR3 has 13 residues. V was cut by 2 bases and J by 7 bases, with 9 bases left in between. The germline V gene encodes CDR1 MNHEY and CDR2 SVGEGT. The CDR3 loop reads CASSYEVPQPQHF. The CDR3 DNA follows: TGTGCCAGCAGTTACGAGGTCCCCCAGCCCCAGCATTTT.

CDR3 protein: CASSQDLRETQYF. The DNA for the CDR3 is TGCGCCAGCAGCCAAGATCTTCGGGAGACCCAGTACTTC. The chain employs TRBV4-1 and TRBJ2-5; unclear D gene. Between the trimmed V and J ends, which lost 0 bases and 5 bases, there was a span of 7 bases. This CDR3 has 13 amino acids. Germline V gene data show CDR1 as MGHRA and CDR2 as YSYEKL.

CDR3 residues: CASSLSGRRITSYNEQFF. In nucleotides, the CDR3 is TGTGCCAGCAGTTTATCCGGACGGAGGATCACCTCCTACAATGAGCAGTTCTTC. The J gene is TRBJ2-1, the V gene TRBV27; D possibly corresponds to TRBD2 (5 bases). Trimming stripped 0 bases from V and 0 bases from J, with 15 bases between. Germline V gene sequence: CDR1 MNHEY, CDR2 SMNVEV (reference sequence). The CDR3 runs 18 residues.

The chain uses TRBV4-2 and TRBJ2-1; 8 positions agree with TRBD2. The CDR3 is made up of 15 amino acids. With V trimmed by 8 bases and J by 5 bases, 11 bases remained unmatched. The germline gives CDR1 LGHNA, CDR2 YNFKEQ. As DNA, the CDR3 is TGTGCCAGCCGGATAGGGACTAGTTTGAACAATGAGCAGTTCTTC. It specifies CASRIGTSLNNEQFF.

This chain joins TRBV12-3 or TRBV12-4 and TRBJ2-7; tentative D call: TRBD1 (5 bases). The ends were cut back, 3 bases at V and 2 bases at J, with 8 bases in the middle. This CDR3 is built from 13 residues. CDR3 amino acids: CASSFIQAYEQYF. CDR3 nucleotide sequence: TGTGCCAGCAGTTTTATACAGGCCTACGAGCAGTACTTC.

CDR3 amino acids: CASRVSGRAGSKNIQYF. CDR3 bases: TGTGCCAGTAGGGTTAGCGGGAGGGCCGGGTCCAAAAACATTCAGTACTTC. The genes are TRBV19 and TRBJ2-4; TRBD2 agrees at 11 bases. The CDR3 extends over 17 amino acids. CDR1 and CDR2 (germline): LNHDA, SQIVND (reference sequence). With V trimmed by 6 bases and J by 2 bases, 9 bases remained unmatched.

This chain connects TRBV7-2 to TRBJ1-2; unclear D gene. The CDR3 totals 12 residues. V was pared by 5 bases and J by 6 bases, with 10 bases between. The V gene's germline CDR1 is SGHTA and CDR2 FQGNSA. CDR3 amino acids: CASSPYGDGYTF. The CDR3 bases are TGTGCCAGCAGCCCTTACGGGGATGGCTACACCTTC.

This clone was seen only once. This sequence joins TRBV3-1 (or the pseudogene TRBV3-2) and TRBJ2-5; D gene unclear. The ends were cut back, 0 bases at V and 6 bases at J, with 5 bases in the middle. This CDR3 contains 12 residues. CDR1 LGHDT and CDR2 YNNKEL come from the germline V gene (reference sequence). The DNA for the CDR3 is TGTGCCAGCAGCCAAGAGGCCCAGACCCAGTACTTC. Residues: CASSQEAQTQYF.